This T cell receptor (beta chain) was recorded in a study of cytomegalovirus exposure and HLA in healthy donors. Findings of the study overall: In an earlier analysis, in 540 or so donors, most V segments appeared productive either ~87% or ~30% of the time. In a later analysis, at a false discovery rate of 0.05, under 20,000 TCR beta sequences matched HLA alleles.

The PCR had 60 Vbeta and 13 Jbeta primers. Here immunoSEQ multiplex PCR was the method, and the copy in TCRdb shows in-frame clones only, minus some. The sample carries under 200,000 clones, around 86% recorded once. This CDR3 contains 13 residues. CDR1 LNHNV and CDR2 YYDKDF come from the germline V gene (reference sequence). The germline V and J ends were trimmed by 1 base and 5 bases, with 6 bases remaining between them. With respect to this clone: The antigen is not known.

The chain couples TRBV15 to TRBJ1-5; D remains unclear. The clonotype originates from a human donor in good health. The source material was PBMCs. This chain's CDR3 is CATSRAVDQPQHF. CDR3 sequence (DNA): TGTGCCACCAGCAGAGCCGTCGATCAGCCCCAGCATTTT.